What follows are 5 T cell receptor beta chains derived from one specimen sequenced in a study of T cells expressing NK-cell markers. TCRdb re-called the 5' RACE reads, yielding one record per CDR3 amino acid sequence without DNA. The repertoire shows about 430,000 distinct CDR3 sequences; the top ten hold 1.4%. The sequencing input was blood T cells: a sorted CD56 or NKG2C T cell subset, CD4+ or CD8+ T cells, or bulk PBMC T cells (not recorded which). Source of these receptors: a woman between 50 and 59 years old in good health.

The chain links TRBV5-1 to TRBJ2-4; TCRdb returns TRBD1, unconfirmable since there is no DNA. Germline lookup yields CDR1 SGHRS and CDR2 YFSETQ. There are 13 residues in the CDR3. CDR3 in amino acids: CASSLESGNIQYF.

The gene calls are TRBV7-8 and TRBJ2-1; TCRdb selects TRBD1, and the lack of DNA leaves this call unchecked. The germline V gene encodes CDR1 SGHVS and CDR2 FQNEAQ. This CDR3 contains 15 residues. CDR3 loop: CASSLFRQGWSEQFF.

The gene calls are TRBV20-1 and TRBJ1-6; no DNA is available, so the TRBD1 call from TCRdb remains unchecked. The CDR3 contains 15 residues. CDR1 is DFQATT and CDR2 is SNEGSKA in the germline V gene (reference sequence). The CDR3 sequence is CSATAGTDLRSPLHF.

This sequence joins TRBV29-1 and TRBJ1-3; TCRdb's D call, TRBD1, is unchecked because there is no DNA. CDR3 length: 14 amino acids. Looked up from germline, CDR1 is SQVTM and CDR2 is ANQGSEA. CDR3 amino acids: CSVVSRDRDNTIYF.

The chain links TRBV14 to TRBJ1-1. The CDR3 has 14 residues. Germline V gene data show CDR1 as SGHDN and CDR2 as FVKESK. CDR3 sequence reads: CASSHTNGRTEAFF.